Below, 27 T cell receptor beta chains from the same sample are listed, as sequenced in a study of graft-versus-host responses after intestinal transplantation. Processing released intraepithelial and lamina propria lymphocytes from the graft tissue. The table came from immunoSEQ multiplex PCR; TCRdb's copy has only in-frame clones and leaves some out. This table holds approximately 60,000 clones, around nine tenths found once. The specimen comprised ileum tissue, sampled 350 to 400 days after transplant. The receptors originated from a human patient who received an intestinal transplant, so some T cells may come from the graft donor.

In its sample, this clone was seen a few times. The chain employs TRBV6-4 and TRBJ2-7, with D unresolved. Trimming removed 10 bases at V and 3 bases at J, with 1 base between. The CDR3 contains 8 residues. The V gene's germline CDR1 is MRHNA and CDR2 SNTAGT. CDR3 amino acids: CANYEQYF. In DNA form, the CDR3 reads TGTGCCAACTACGAGCAGTACTTC.

This chain links TRBV11-2 with TRBJ2-7; tentative D call: TRBD2 (5 bases). Per germline, CDR1 SGHAT and CDR2 FQNNGV. V lost 0 bases to trimming and J lost 3 bases, with 15 bases between them. The CDR3 is 16 amino acids. The CDR3 spells CASSLEGRFGGYEQYF. The CDR3 DNA sequence: TGTGCCAGCAGCTTAGAAGGAAGGTTCGGAGGCTACGAGCAGTACTTC.

This clone showed up just once. This chain uses TRBV2 with TRBJ1-1, with a tentative D call TRBD1 (6 bases). This CDR3 is built from 12 residues. The germline CDR1 and CDR2 sequences are SNHLY and FYNNEI. V lost 3 bases, J lost 4 bases, and 6 bases lay in between. Here the CDR3 DNA reads TGTGCCAGCAGTGACAGGGGCACTGAAGCTTTCTTT. This codes for CASSDRGTEAFF.

The chain joins TRBV19 to TRBJ1-5; the D gene is possibly TRBD1 (5 bases). Germline V gene data show CDR1 as LNHDA and CDR2 as SQIVND (reference sequence). The V gene lost 7 bases and the J gene lost 0 bases, with 16 bases spanning the gap. The CDR3 spans 16 residues. For the CDR3, the DNA is TGTGCCAGTACCAACGCCCGGGGGAATAGCAATCAGCCCCAGCATTTT. This translates into CASTNARGNSNQPQHF.

The V gene is TRBV7-3, the J gene TRBJ2-7, with 7 bases matching TRBD1. V lost 5 bases to trimming and J lost 3 bases; unmatched junction nucleotides: 10. Per germline, CDR1 SGHTA and CDR2 FQGTGA. The CDR3 has 15 residues. The CDR3 loop is CASSPGQVLSYEQYF. The CDR3 DNA reads as TGTGCCAGCAGCCCAGGACAGGTCCTCAGCTACGAGCAGTACTTC.

This clone was seen a single time. The chain joins TRBV5-1 to TRBJ2-3, with a tentative D call TRBD1 (5 bases). This CDR3 spans 13 amino acids. Germline CDR1 reads SGHRS; CDR2 reads YFSETQ. The V gene lost 2 bases and the J gene lost 4 bases, with 8 bases spanning the gap. The CDR3 sequence is CASSLRGADTQYF. Here the CDR3 DNA reads TGCGCCAGCAGCTTAAGGGGCGCAGATACGCAGTATTTT.

V gene TRBV25-1 combines with J gene TRBJ2-7; no firm D call. This CDR3 is 13 amino acids long. The germline CDR1 and CDR2 sequences are MGHDK and SYGVNS. Trimming left V 3 bases short and J 0 bases short, with 6 bases between. The CDR3 DNA follows: TGTGCCAGCAGTGAGTCTGACTCCTACGAGCAGTACTTC. The encoded protein is CASSESDSYEQYF.

This chain connects TRBV7-7 to TRBJ2-1; no reliable D call. V was clipped by 1 base and J by 2 bases, with 6 bases between them. The germline V gene has CDR1 SSHAT and CDR2 FNYEAQ (reference sequence). The CDR3 length is 14 residues. CDR3 sequence reads: CASSLGGTYNEQFF. CDR3 DNA: TGTGCCAGCAGCTTAGGTGGAACCTACAATGAGCAGTTCTTC.

The V and J genes are TRBV5-1 and TRBJ2-1; unclear D gene. Germline V gene sequence: CDR1 SGHRS, CDR2 YFSETQ. Trimming removed 0 bases from V and 3 bases from J, with 7 bases in between. The CDR3 runs to 14 residues. The CDR3 bases are TGCGCCAGCAGCTTGGAAGTCCTCTACAATGAGCAGTTCTTC. This translates into CASSLEVLYNEQFF.

This clone turned up a few times. The chain carries TRBV5-1 and TRBJ1-1; D is undetermined. Germline assignment: CDR1 SGHRS and CDR2 YFSETQ. The CDR3 is made up of 14 amino acids. V was pared by 2 bases and J by 1 base, with 9 bases between. Here the CDR3 reads CASSLAPANTEAFF. The CDR3 bases are TGCGCCAGCAGCTTAGCTCCAGCGAACACTGAAGCTTTCTTT.

The CDR3 loop is CASAYEQYF. CDR3 sequence (DNA): TGTGCCAGCGCCTACGAGCAGTACTTC. This sequence joins TRBV5-8 and TRBJ2-7; D not certain. Between the trimmed V and J ends, which lost 7 bases and 2 bases, there was a span of 1 base. The CDR3 contains 9 residues. Looked up from germline, CDR1 is SGHTS and CDR2 is YDEGEE. The complete variable domain, with remaining parts taken from reference TRBV5-8 and TRBJ2-7, reads EAGVTQSPTHLIKTRGQQATLRCSPISGHTSVYWYQQALGLGLQFLLWYDEGEERNRGNFPPRFSGRQFPNYSSELNVNALELEDSALYLCASAYEQYFGPGTRLTVT.

The V call is TRBV2, the J call TRBJ2-7, with a weak D call TRBD1 (6 bases). This CDR3 is 15 amino acids long. CDR1 and CDR2 (germline): SNHLY, FYNNEI. V was clipped by 1 base and J by 3 bases, with 13 bases between them. CDR3 sequence (DNA): TGTGCCAGCAGTGAAGGGGGGCGCGATTACTACGAGCAGTACTTC. Translated, it gives CASSEGGRDYYEQYF.

The chain carries TRBV28 and TRBJ1-1, with D unclear. Germline loops: CDR1 MDHEN, CDR2 SYDVKM. V gave up 3 bases and J gave up 1 base, with 6 bases separating them. The CDR3 loop spans 13 amino acids. CDR3 nucleotide sequence: TGTGCCAGCAGTTTTCGGTCGAACACTGAAGCTTTCTTT. Its translation is CASSFRSNTEAFF.

The chain joins TRBV5-4 to TRBJ1-5; a possible D gene is TRBD1 (6 bases). The germline V gene encodes CDR1 SGHNT and CDR2 YYREEE (reference sequence). V dropped 0 bases and J dropped 6 bases, with 10 bases sitting between them. The CDR3 extends over 14 amino acids. The DNA of the CDR3 is TGTGCCAGCAGCTTGGCGGGGGCTAGTCAGCCCCAGCATTTT. Amino acid sequence: CASSLAGASQPQHF.

This clone was found once. V is TRBV4-1 and J is TRBJ2-5; D is perhaps TRBD2 (6 bases). With 5 bases removed from V and 2 bases from J, the gap between germline ends came to 12 bases. The CDR3 is 14 amino acids. CDR1 and CDR2 (germline): MGHRA, YSYEKL. CDR3 sequence: CASSAGDLQETQYF. The CDR3 nucleotides are TGCGCCAGCAGCGCTGGGGACTTACAAGAGACCCAGTACTTC.

In regard to this clone: Germline is not matched at one junction end, which may reflect a read error. The chain employs TRBV5-1 and TRBJ2-6; 10 positions match TRBD1. The CDR3 consists of 19 residues. Germline CDR1 SGHRS, CDR2 YFSETQ. The CDR3 sequence is CACSLGRQGAGSGANVLTF. CDR3 nucleotides: TGCGCCTGCAGCTTGGGGCGACAGGGGGCGGGGTCTGGGGCCAACGTCCTGACTTTC. Full variable domain (remainder filled in from reference TRBV5-1 and TRBJ2-6): KAGVTQTPRYLIKTRGQQVTLSCSPISGHRSVSWYQQTPGQGLQFLFEYFSETQRNKGNFPGRFSGRQFSNSRSEMNVSTLELGDSALYLCACSLGRQGAGSGANVLTFGAGSRLTVL.

The V and J genes are TRBV2 and TRBJ1-5; D is ambiguous. This CDR3 has 16 residues. Germline assignment: CDR1 SNHLY and CDR2 FYNNEI. V shed 3 bases and J shed 0 bases, with 12 bases lying between them. The CDR3 DNA follows: TGTGCCAGCAGTGAGGCAAATTATTATAGCAATCAGCCCCAGCATTTT. Translated, it gives CASSEANYYSNQPQHF.

V is TRBV27 and J is TRBJ2-2, with TRBD2 identical over 11 bases. The junction had 10 bases not matched to a gene; V was cut back by 0 bases and J by 7 bases. The CDR3 is 18 amino acids. The germline V gene encodes CDR1 MNHEY and CDR2 SMNVEV (reference sequence). CDR3 sequence: CASSLSRLAGGFYGELFF. The CDR3 DNA reads TGTGCCAGCAGTTTATCTCGGCTAGCGGGAGGATTTTACGGGGAGCTGTTTTTT.

The chain uses TRBV6-5 and TRBJ2-7; TRBD1 agrees at 8 bases. The V segment lost 2 bases and the J segment 7 bases; nucleotides outside the gene matches: 7. CDR1 MNHEY and CDR2 SVGAGI come from the germline V gene. This CDR3 is 14 amino acids long. The CDR3 is CASSYDRGFPEQYF. The CDR3 DNA is TGTGCCAGCAGTTACGACAGGGGATTCCCTGAGCAGTACTTC.

This chain connects TRBV7-3 to TRBJ2-1; D possibly corresponds to TRBD2 (5 bases). The V gene lost 2 bases and the J gene lost 8 bases, with 10 bases spanning the gap. Germline V gene lookup returns CDR1 SGHTA and CDR2 FQGTGA. This CDR3 has 13 residues. CDR3 bases: TGTGCCAGCAGCTTAGGACTGGCGGATGAGCAGTTCTTC. This encodes CASSLGLADEQFF. Full variable domain (rest looked up from reference TRBV7-3 and TRBJ2-1): GAGVSQTPSNKVTEKGKYVELRCDPISGHTALYWYRQSLGQGPEFLIYFQGTGAADDSGLPNDRFFAVRPEGSVSTLKIQRTERGDSAVYLCASSLGLADEQFFGPGTRLTVL.

Only one count was recorded for this clone. V and J are TRBV9 and TRBJ1-1; TRBD1 might be the D (5 bases). This CDR3 comprises 15 residues. V lost 0 bases and J lost 3, with 12 bases in between. Germline values: CDR1 SGDLS, CDR2 YYNGEE. The CDR3, as DNA: TGTGCCAGCAGCGTAGTGGCAGCGGGGGACACTGAAGCTTTCTTT. It translates to CASSVVAAGDTEAFF.

The rearrangement uses TRBV9 and TRBJ2-1; TRBD2 matches 8 bases. The CDR3 has 15 residues. The germline V gene encodes CDR1 SGDLS and CDR2 YYNGEE. With V trimmed by 0 bases and J by 6 bases, 5 bases remained unmatched. The CDR3 nucleotides read TGTGCCAGCAGCGTAGGGGGACTAGTGGGCAATGAGCAGTTCTTC. This translates into CASSVGGLVGNEQFF.

This clone was recorded only once. The V and J genes are TRBV10-3 and TRBJ2-7; no firm D call. Per the germline V gene, CDR1 is ENHRY and CDR2 is SYGVKD. V lost 6 bases and J 5 bases, leaving 17 bases between the germline ends. The CDR3 spans 14 residues. The CDR3 DNA follows: TGTGCCATCAGCCAAGGGATTAGGCGCCACGAGCAGTACTTC. This translates into CAISQGIRRHEQYF.

The J gene is TRBJ2-2, the V gene TRBV2; D not certain. Germline V lookup: CDR1 SNHLY, CDR2 FYNNEI. The germline V and J ends were trimmed by 7 bases and 3 bases, with 6 bases remaining between them. The CDR3 consists of 12 residues. DNA for the CDR3: TGTGCCAGCAACCCCGACACCGGGGAGCTGTTTTTT. It encodes CASNPDTGELFF.

The V call is TRBV4-1, the J call TRBJ1-5; 7 bases line up with TRBD1. The germline V gene encodes CDR1 MGHRA and CDR2 YSYEKL. The CDR3 runs to 19 residues. Trimming removed 3 bases from V and 4 bases from J; junction bases left unmatched: 18. CDR3 residues: CASSQALPVGQLRNQPQHF. DNA for the CDR3: TGCGCCAGCAGCCAGGCGCTTCCCGTGGGACAGTTAAGGAATCAGCCCCAGCATTTT.

DNA of the CDR3: TGTGCCAGCACCCCTAGTGGCGGGCCGGCCTACGAGCAGTACTTC. Protein sequence: CASTPSGGPAYEQYF. The V gene is TRBV28, the J gene TRBJ2-7; D is perhaps TRBD2 (5 bases). The CDR3 extends over 15 amino acids. The ends were cut back, 7 bases at V and 2 bases at J, with 18 bases in the middle. Per germline, CDR1 MDHEN and CDR2 SYDVKM.

The V and J genes are TRBV4-2 and TRBJ2-3; TRBD2 agrees at 10 bases. The CDR3 spans 19 residues. Germline CDR1 and CDR2: LGHNA and YNFKEQ. The trim removed 0 bases at V and 5 bases at J, leaving 14 bases unmatched. The CDR3 DNA reads TGTGCCAGCAGCCAAGATTTAGCTAGCGGGAGTGGCTCGGGAGATACGCAGTATTTT. Its protein product is CASSQDLASGSGSGDTQYF.